This T cell receptor beta chain stems from a study of blood T cell repertoires in COVID-19. Looking at the study overall: From the United States, Italy and Spain came samples of acute and convalescent COVID-19.

Between the trimmed V and J ends, which lost 7 bases and 2 bases, there was a span of 12 bases. There are 14 residues in the CDR3. CDR1 is MNHEY and CDR2 is SMNVEV in the germline V gene (reference sequence). In the original processing: Amplifying reference gene primers gave estimates of nucleated cell counts. Libraries were prepared by immunoSEQ multiplex PCR; TCRdb keeps only in-frame clonotypes and omits some of them. D and trimming come from the DNA, and the V and J calls and clone size come from that table. The sample includes tens of thousands of clones, approximately 80% seen only once; the top ten take roughly 43%.

The sample taken for sequencing was peripheral blood. V is TRBV27 and J is TRBJ1-5, with D uncertain. The sequence was collected from a woman over 75 with acute or convalescent COVID-19. The CDR3 loop is CASKSFVGNQPQHF. The CDR3 region has the DNA TGTGCCAGCAAAAGCTTCGTAGGCAATCAGCCCCAGCATTTT.